These 30 T cell receptor beta chains share one sample of origin, sequenced in a study of cytomegalovirus exposure and HLA in healthy donors. The repertoire was sequenced with immunoSEQ multiplex PCR; TCRdb's copy has only in-frame clones and lacks some. Among 250,000 to 350,000 clones listed, approximately 88% were seen once. Specimen: PBMCs. The source is a woman between 18 and 29 years old in good health and CMV-seronegative.

The rearrangement links TRBV5-6 to TRBJ1-2; unclear D gene. Germline assignment: CDR1 SGHDT and CDR2 YYEEEE. Trimming shortened V by 5 bases and J by 8 bases, and 10 bases separated the two germline ends. The CDR3 is 11 amino acids. The CDR3 loop is CASRAAEGYTF. For the CDR3, the DNA is TGTGCCAGCAGAGCCGCGGAGGGCTACACCTTC.

This clone was seen only once. The chain joins TRBV6-1 to TRBJ1-1; no firm D call. CDR1 and CDR2 from the germline V gene are MNHNS and SASEGT. Trimming took 2 bases from V and 1 from J, leaving 8 bases between them. The CDR3 runs to 14 residues. CDR3 region: CASSELTWNTEAFF. The CDR3, as DNA: TGTGCCAGCAGTGAACTAACCTGGAACACTGAAGCTTTCTTT.

Only one count was recorded for this clone. The rearrangement joins TRBV7-9 to TRBJ2-7; unclear D gene. The ends were cut back, 7 bases at V and 1 base at J, with 11 bases in the middle. The CDR3 sequence is 13 residues long. Looked up from germline, CDR1 is SEHNR and CDR2 is FQNEAQ (reference sequence). CDR3 nucleotides: TGTGCCAGCAACCTCGTCGGGTCCTACGAGCAGTACTTC. It specifies CASNLVGSYEQYF.

The CDR3 region is CATSGHWGGEQYF. The DNA for the CDR3 is TGTGCCACCAGCGGGCATTGGGGCGGCGAGCAGTACTTC. This sequence joins TRBV15 and TRBJ2-7; D perhaps matches TRBD1 (5 bases). Germline CDR1 is LNHNV and CDR2 is YYDKDF (reference sequence). The CDR3 totals 13 residues. With 5 bases removed from V and 6 bases from J, the gap between germline ends came to 14 bases.

About this clone: The junction does not match germline at one end; this may be a read error. V usage is TRBV15 and J usage is TRBJ2-7; TRBD1 agrees at 8 bases. The CDR3 contains 15 residues. The V gene's germline CDR1 is LNHNV and CDR2 YYDKDF (reference sequence). As DNA, the CDR3 is TGTGCCACCAGCGGAGAAACAGGGGGCTCCTACGAGCAGTACTTC. It codes for CATSGETGGSYEQYF. Together with reference TRBV15 and TRBJ2-7, the CDR3 gives the full variable domain: DAMVIQNPRYQVTQFGKPVTLSCSQTLNHNVMYWYQQKSSQAPKLLFHYYDKDFNNEADTPDNFQSRRPNTSFCFLDIRSPGLGDTAMYLCATSGETGGSYEQYFGPGTRLTVT.

The CDR3 DNA reads as TGTGCCAGCAGCTTATCAGGGATCTTGGCCGCCGGGGAGCTGTTTTTT. Its translation: CASSLSGILAAGELFF. The V and J genes are TRBV7-6 and TRBJ2-2, with D tentatively TRBD1 (5 bases). With 2 bases removed from V and 6 bases from J, the gap between germline ends came to 16 bases. This CDR3 is 16 amino acids long. CDR1 and CDR2 from the germline V gene are SGHVS and FNYEAQ.

The chain links TRBV5-8 to TRBJ1-3; D is unclear. This CDR3 is 13 amino acids long. Germline V CDR1 and CDR2: SGHTS, YDEGEE. V was clipped by 4 bases and J by 0 bases, with 5 bases between them. DNA for the CDR3: TGTGCCAGCAGCGGCCGCTCTGGAAACACCATATATTTT. Encoded protein: CASSGRSGNTIYF.

V is TRBV6-1 and J is TRBJ2-2; D perhaps matches TRBD1 (6 bases). The CDR3 has 14 amino acids. The V end was cut by 10 bases, the J end by 4 bases, with 16 bases between. From germline, CDR1 is MNHNS and CDR2 SASEGT. CDR3 loop: CANKQGLSTGELFF. The CDR3 bases are TGTGCCAACAAACAGGGATTAAGCACCGGGGAGCTGTTTTTT.

The gene calls are TRBV15 and TRBJ2-5, with 12 bases matching TRBD1. Germline lookup yields CDR1 LNHNV and CDR2 YYDKDF (reference sequence). This CDR3 is built from 15 residues. Germline trimming cut 5 bases from V and 4 bases from J; bases unmatched to any gene: 5. The CDR3 nucleotides read TGTGCCACCAGCGTCCGGGACAGGGGGCCAGAGACCCAGTACTTC. Amino acid sequence: CATSVRDRGPETQYF.

The V and J genes are TRBV5-4 and TRBJ2-3, with D tentatively TRBD1 (6 bases). V was trimmed by 4 bases and J by 2 bases, leaving 11 bases between them. The CDR3 is 14 amino acids. Germline CDR1 is SGHNT and CDR2 is YYREEE (reference sequence). The CDR3 sequence: CASSTGTDTDTQYF. CDR3 DNA: TGTGCCAGCAGCACAGGGACCGACACAGATACGCAGTATTTT. The full variable domain, with the rest looked up from reference TRBV5-4 and TRBJ2-3, is ETGVTQSPTHLIKTRGQQVTLRCSSQSGHNTVSWYQQALGQGPQFIFQYYREEENGRGNFPPRFSGLQFPNYSSELNVNALELDDSALYLCASSTGTDTDTQYFGPGTRLTVL.

The chain joins TRBV29-1 to TRBJ1-1; no clear D. CDR1 is SQVTM, CDR2 ANQGSEA, per germline. The CDR3 is 15 residues long. V was clipped by 4 bases and J by 4 bases, with 19 bases between them. DNA for the CDR3: TGCAGCGTTGGGACGGGAGGGTTTTTTGGCACTGAAGCTTTCTTT. Its protein is CSVGTGGFFGTEAFF.

This chain joins TRBV9 and TRBJ1-1; D is uncertain. With 10 bases removed from V and 4 bases from J, the gap between germline ends came to 11 bases. From germline, CDR1 is SGDLS and CDR2 YYNGEE. The CDR3 runs 11 residues. The CDR3, as DNA: TGTGCCGACGGGAGCGGCACTGAAGCTTTCTTT. Protein sequence: CADGSGTEAFF.

The chain's CDR3 is CASSKGSASGETQYF. The CDR3 coding sequence is TGTGCCAGCAGCAAGGGTTCCGCAAGCGGAGAGACCCAGTACTTC. The chain recombines TRBV11-2 with TRBJ2-5; D may be TRBD2 (5 bases). The CDR3 extends over 15 amino acids. Germline V gene sequence: CDR1 SGHAT, CDR2 FQNNGV. V dropped 5 bases and J dropped 4 bases, with 17 bases sitting between them.

The chain carries TRBV5-1 and TRBJ2-7; 8 nucleotides agree with TRBD1. After removal of 0 bases from V and 6 bases from J, the junction contained 5 bases not matched to a gene. CDR3 length equals 14 residues. Per germline, CDR1 SGHRS and CDR2 YFSETQ. For the CDR3, the DNA is TGCGCCAGCAGCTTGGGGCAGGGGGCATTCGAGCAGTACTTC. This translates into CASSLGQGAFEQYF.

The rearrangement links TRBV7-2 to TRBJ1-4; no firm D call. CDR3 length: 15 amino acids. Germline CDR1 is SGHTA and CDR2 is FQGNSA. The V end lost 1 base, the J end lost 0 bases, and 6 bases lay between the germline ends. CDR3 protein: CASSLGWPTNEKLFF. The CDR3 DNA reads TGTGCCAGCAGCTTAGGGTGGCCAACTAATGAAAAACTGTTTTTT.

The CDR3 spells CASSLQQGASHEQYF. For the CDR3, the DNA is TGTGCCAGCAGCCTGCAACAGGGGGCGTCCCACGAGCAGTACTTC. The V call is TRBV7-9, the J call TRBJ2-7, with TRBD1 identical over 9 bases. Per germline, CDR1 SEHNR and CDR2 FQNEAQ (reference sequence). There are 15 residues in the CDR3. V shed 5 bases, J shed 5 bases, and the junction held 10 bases outside the gene matches.

In this sample, this clone turned up a few times. The genes are TRBV2 and TRBJ1-6, with 8 bases lining up with TRBD1. Trimming removed 0 bases from V and 7 bases from J; junction bases left unmatched: 2. Germline V gene data show CDR1 as SNHLY and CDR2 as FYNNEI. The CDR3 length is 15 residues. CDR3 nucleotides: TGTGCCAGCAGTGAAGCGGACAGGGTAAATTCACCCCTCCACTTT. It yields the protein CASSEADRVNSPLHF.

This clone appeared a single time. V gene TRBV29-1 combines with J gene TRBJ2-5; 9 bases match TRBD2. V dropped 4 bases and J dropped 5; count of bases not matched to a gene: 8. Germline loops: CDR1 SQVTM, CDR2 ANQGSEA. The CDR3 loop spans 14 amino acids. The CDR3 spells CSVVFAGGVETQYF. The CDR3 DNA reads TGCAGCGTTGTTTTCGCGGGAGGGGTGGAGACCCAGTACTTC.

CDR3 DNA: TGTGCCAGCAGTGAAGAGGGAAGGTACAGGGGCACTGAAGCTTTCTTT. Its protein is CASSEEGRYRGTEAFF. The chain combines TRBV2 with TRBJ1-1; 7 bases line up with TRBD1. The CDR3 runs 16 residues. Germline-derived CDR1 and CDR2 are SNHLY and FYNNEI. Trimming removed 1 base from V and 4 bases from J; junction bases left unmatched: 9. The full variable domain, with the rest looked up from reference TRBV2 and TRBJ1-1, is EPEVTQTPSHQVTQMGQEVILRCVPISNHLYFYWYRQILGQKVEFLVSFYNNEISEKSEIFDDQFSVERPDGSNFTLKIRSTKLEDSAMYFCASSEEGRYRGTEAFFGQGTRLTVV.

This chain links TRBV30 with TRBJ2-1; 10 positions agree with TRBD2. With 5 bases clipped from V and 8 bases from J, the junction kept 6 bases outside the gene matches. This CDR3 has 13 amino acids. The germline gives CDR1 GTSNPN, CDR2 SVGIG (reference sequence). Here the CDR3 DNA reads TGTGCCTGGGACCGCGGGACTAGCGATGAGCAGTTCTTC. This gives the protein CAWDRGTSDEQFF.

This rearrangement joins TRBV11-2 to TRBJ1-1; the D gene is possibly TRBD1 (5 bases). The CDR3 is 12 residues long. Germline CDR1 and CDR2: SGHAT and FQNNGV. The V gene lost 6 bases and the J gene lost 7 bases, with 12 bases spanning the gap. The CDR3 protein is CASRRQTLEAFF. The CDR3 DNA is TGTGCCAGCAGAAGACAGACCCTTGAAGCTTTCTTT.

The chain links TRBV7-6 to TRBJ2-4, with 8 positions matching TRBD2. This CDR3 contains 16 residues. Unmatched junction bases numbered 9, after V lost 4 bases and J lost 4 bases. CDR1 is SGHVS and CDR2 is FNYEAQ in the germline V gene. This chain's CDR3 is CASSSTLADAKNIQYF. The DNA of the CDR3 is TGTGCCAGCAGCTCGACACTAGCGGACGCAAAAAACATTCAGTACTTC.

CDR3 nucleotides: TGTGCCAGCAGCAACACTCGCGGGAATAATAACATGTTAAATGAGCAGTTCTTC. This encodes CASSNTRGNNNMLNEQFF. This chain links TRBV21-1 with TRBJ2-1; TRBD2 is the table's D call, not checked against the DNA. TRBV21-1 counts as a pseudogene. The length of the CDR3 is 18 residues.

A single count supports this clone. This sequence joins TRBV2 and TRBJ1-1; 9 nucleotides match TRBD1. The CDR3 has 14 residues. The V gene's germline CDR1 is SNHLY and CDR2 FYNNEI. The J segment lost 9 bases and the V segment lost 5 bases, leaving 10 bases of the junction unmatched. Written as DNA, the CDR3 is TGTGCCAGCAGTCCAAGCGGGACAGGGACAAAAGCTTTCTTT. Translated: CASSPSGTGTKAFF. Drawing the rest from reference TRBV2 and TRBJ1-1, the complete variable domain is EPEVTQTPSHQVTQMGQEVILRCVPISNHLYFYWYRQILGQKVEFLVSFYNNEISEKSEIFDDQFSVERPDGSNFTLKIRSTKLEDSAMYFCASSPSGTGTKAFFGQGTRLTVV.

The chain couples TRBV7-2 to TRBJ2-1; D call uncertain. V gave up 1 base and J gave up 10 bases, with 14 bases separating them. Germline V CDR1 and CDR2: SGHTA, FQGNSA. The length of the CDR3 is 14 residues. The CDR3 DNA reads as TGTGCCAGCAGCTTAGATCGGGTGGCAGTGGAGCAGTTCTTC. Its translation: CASSLDRVAVEQFF. Full variable domain (remainder filled in from reference TRBV7-2 and TRBJ2-1): GAGVSQSPSNKVTEKGKDVELRCDPISGHTALYWYRQSLGQGLEFLIYFQGNSAPDKSGLPSDRFSAERTGGSVSTLTIQRTQQEDSAVYLCASSLDRVAVEQFFGPGTRLTVL.

This chain's CDR3 is CASSEKGHLSGANVLTF. The CDR3 DNA reads as TGTGCCAGCAGTGAGAAGGGACACCTCTCTGGGGCCAACGTCCTGACTTTC. The rearrangement links TRBV25-1 to TRBJ2-6, with D maybe TRBD1 (6 bases). Germline V gene sequence: CDR1 MGHDK, CDR2 SYGVNS. This CDR3 is built from 17 residues. Trimming shortened V by 3 bases and J by 0 bases, and 12 bases separated the two germline ends.

This rearrangement joins TRBV27 to TRBJ1-1, with D unclear. Trimming shortened V by 5 bases and J by 0 bases, and 7 bases separated the two germline ends. The CDR3 spans 13 residues. Germline lookup yields CDR1 MNHEY and CDR2 SMNVEV (reference sequence). CDR3 loop: CASSPRLNTEAFF. The CDR3 DNA follows: TGTGCCAGCAGTCCCCGTCTGAACACTGAAGCTTTCTTT.

This chain uses TRBV30 with TRBJ1-2; 12 bases agree with TRBD1. With V trimmed by 6 bases and J by 7 bases, 6 bases remained unmatched. The CDR3 is made up of 13 amino acids. Germline V gives CDR1 GTSNPN, CDR2 SVGIG (reference sequence). The CDR3 nucleotides read TGTGCCTGTCCCGGGACAGGGGGCTTTGGCTACACCTTC. Protein: CACPGTGGFGYTF.

The gene calls are TRBV10-2 and TRBJ1-1; 11 nucleotides agree with TRBD1. This CDR3 region has 16 residues. The junction had 11 bases not matched to a gene; V was cut back by 4 bases and J by 7 bases. Germline CDR1 reads WSHSY; CDR2 reads SAAADI. Here the CDR3 reads CASSARAGTGGLEAFF. The DNA of the CDR3 is TGCGCCAGCAGTGCCCGAGCCGGGACAGGGGGTCTTGAAGCTTTCTTT.

Turning to this clone: One junction end disagrees with the germline gene, perhaps due to a read error. The chain uses TRBV9 and TRBJ2-5; 11 bases agree with TRBD2. CDR3 length equals 15 residues. Germline lookup yields CDR1 SGDLS and CDR2 YYNGEE. For the CDR3, the DNA is TGTGCCAGCAGCGTAGTAGCGGGAGGGCAAGTGACCCAGTACTTC. Translating it yields CASSVVAGGQVTQYF.